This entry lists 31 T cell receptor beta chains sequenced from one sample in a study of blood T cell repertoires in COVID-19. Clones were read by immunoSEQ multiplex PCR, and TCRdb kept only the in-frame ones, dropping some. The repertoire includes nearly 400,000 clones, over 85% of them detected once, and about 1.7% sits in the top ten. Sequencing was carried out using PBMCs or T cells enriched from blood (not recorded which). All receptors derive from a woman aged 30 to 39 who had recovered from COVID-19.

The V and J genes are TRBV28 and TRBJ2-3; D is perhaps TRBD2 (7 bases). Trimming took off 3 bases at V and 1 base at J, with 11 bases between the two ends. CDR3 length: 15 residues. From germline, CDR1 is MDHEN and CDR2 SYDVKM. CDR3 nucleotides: TGTGCCAGCAGTTTCGGGGGGCCTGGCACAGATACGCAGTATTTT. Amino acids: CASSFGGPGTDTQYF.

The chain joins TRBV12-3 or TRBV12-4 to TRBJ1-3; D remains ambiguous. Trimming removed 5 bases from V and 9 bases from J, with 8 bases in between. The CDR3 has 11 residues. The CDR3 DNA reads TGTGCCAGCAGTCCCCCCGGCACCATATATTTT. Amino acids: CASSPPGTIYF.

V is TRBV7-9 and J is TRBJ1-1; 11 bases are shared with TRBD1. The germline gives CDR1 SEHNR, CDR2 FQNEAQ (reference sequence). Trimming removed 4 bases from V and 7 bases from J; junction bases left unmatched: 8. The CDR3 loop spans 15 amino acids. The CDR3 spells CASSSTFGTGGEAFF. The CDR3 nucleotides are TGTGCCAGCAGCTCAACCTTCGGGACAGGGGGTGAAGCTTTCTTT.

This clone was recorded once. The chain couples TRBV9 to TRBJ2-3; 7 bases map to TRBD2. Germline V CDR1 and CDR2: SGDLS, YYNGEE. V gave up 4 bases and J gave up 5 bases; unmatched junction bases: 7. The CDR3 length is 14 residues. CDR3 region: CASSLSGGEDTQYF. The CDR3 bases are TGTGCCAGCAGCCTCTCTGGGGGGGAAGATACGCAGTATTTT.

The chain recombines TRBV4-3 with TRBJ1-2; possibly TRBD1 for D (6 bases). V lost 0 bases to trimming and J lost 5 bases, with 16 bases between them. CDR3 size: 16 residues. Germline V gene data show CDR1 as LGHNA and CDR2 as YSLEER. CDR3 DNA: TGCGCCAGCAGCCAAGATCGTAAGGCAGGGGTATATGGCTACACCTTC. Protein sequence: CASSQDRKAGVYGYTF.

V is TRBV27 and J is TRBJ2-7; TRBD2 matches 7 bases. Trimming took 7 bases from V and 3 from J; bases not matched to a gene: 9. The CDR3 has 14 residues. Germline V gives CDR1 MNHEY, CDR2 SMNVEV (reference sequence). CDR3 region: CASTSGGSFYEQYF. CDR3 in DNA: TGTGCCAGCACCTCAGGCGGGAGTTTCTACGAGCAGTACTTC.

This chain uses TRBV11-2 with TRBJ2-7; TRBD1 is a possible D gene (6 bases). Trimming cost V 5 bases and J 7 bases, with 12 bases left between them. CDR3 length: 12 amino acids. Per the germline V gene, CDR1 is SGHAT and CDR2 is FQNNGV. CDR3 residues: CASSDRFSEQYF. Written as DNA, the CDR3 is TGTGCCAGCAGCGACAGGTTTTCGGAGCAGTACTTC.

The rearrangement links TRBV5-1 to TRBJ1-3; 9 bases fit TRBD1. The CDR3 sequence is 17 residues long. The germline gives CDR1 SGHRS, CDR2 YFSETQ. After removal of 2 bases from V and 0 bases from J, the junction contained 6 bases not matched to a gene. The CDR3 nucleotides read TGCGCCAGCAGCTTAGGGACAGGGCGAAGCTCTGGAAACACCATATATTTT. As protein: CASSLGTGRSSGNTIYF. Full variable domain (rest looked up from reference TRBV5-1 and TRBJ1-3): KAGVTQTPRYLIKTRGQQVTLSCSPISGHRSVSWYQQTPGQGLQFLFEYFSETQRNKGNFPGRFSGRQFSNSRSEMNVSTLELGDSALYLCASSLGTGRSSGNTIYFGEGSWLTVV.

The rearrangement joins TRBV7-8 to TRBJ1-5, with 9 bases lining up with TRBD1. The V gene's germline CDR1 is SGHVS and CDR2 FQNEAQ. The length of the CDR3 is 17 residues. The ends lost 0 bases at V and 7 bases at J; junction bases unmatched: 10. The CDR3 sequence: CASSLAPGQGVRQPQHF. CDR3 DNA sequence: TGTGCCAGCAGCTTAGCCCCGGGACAGGGAGTCCGGCAGCCCCAGCATTTT.

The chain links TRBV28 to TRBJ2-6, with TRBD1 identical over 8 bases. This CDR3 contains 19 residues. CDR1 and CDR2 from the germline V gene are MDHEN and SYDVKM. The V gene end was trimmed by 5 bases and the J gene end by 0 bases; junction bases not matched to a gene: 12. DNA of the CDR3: TGTGCCAGCAGTCCCCACGAAGGGACAGGAGTCTCTGGGGCCAACGTCCTGACTTTC. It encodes CASSPHEGTGVSGANVLTF.

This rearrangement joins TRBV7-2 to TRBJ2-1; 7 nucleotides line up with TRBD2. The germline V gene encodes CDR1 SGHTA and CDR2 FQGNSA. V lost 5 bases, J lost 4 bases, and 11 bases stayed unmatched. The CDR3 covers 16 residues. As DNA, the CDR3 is TGTGCCAGCAGCGTAGGGTTTAGCGGGTCTTACAATGAGCAGTTCTTC. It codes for CASSVGFSGSYNEQFF.

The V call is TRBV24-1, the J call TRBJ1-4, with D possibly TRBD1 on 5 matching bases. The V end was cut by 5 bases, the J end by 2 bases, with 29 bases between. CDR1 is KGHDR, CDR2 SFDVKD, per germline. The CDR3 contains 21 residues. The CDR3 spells CATSGVRALNQGVDTNEKLFF. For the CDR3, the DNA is TGTGCCACCAGTGGTGTCAGGGCCCTAAACCAGGGTGTGGATACTAATGAAAAACTGTTTTTT.

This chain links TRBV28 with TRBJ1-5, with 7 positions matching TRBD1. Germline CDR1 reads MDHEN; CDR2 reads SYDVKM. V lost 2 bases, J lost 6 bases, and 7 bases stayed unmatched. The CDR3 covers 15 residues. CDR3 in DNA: TGTGCCAGCAGTTTACCCCCGGGACAGAGTCAGCCCCAGCATTTT. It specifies CASSLPPGQSQPQHF.

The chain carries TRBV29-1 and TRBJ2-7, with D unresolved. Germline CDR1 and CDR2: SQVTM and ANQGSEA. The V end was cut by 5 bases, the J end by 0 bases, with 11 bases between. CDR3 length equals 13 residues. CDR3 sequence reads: CSVREVDSYEQYF. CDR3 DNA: TGCAGCGTTCGAGAGGTAGACTCCTACGAGCAGTACTTC.

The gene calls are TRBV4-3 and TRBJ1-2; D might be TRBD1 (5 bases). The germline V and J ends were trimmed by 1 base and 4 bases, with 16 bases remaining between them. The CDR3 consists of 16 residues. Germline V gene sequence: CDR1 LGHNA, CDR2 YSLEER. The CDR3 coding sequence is TGCGCCAGCAGCCAAGCTAGGGGATTCCCAGGCTATGGCTACACCTTC. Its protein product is CASSQARGFPGYGYTF.

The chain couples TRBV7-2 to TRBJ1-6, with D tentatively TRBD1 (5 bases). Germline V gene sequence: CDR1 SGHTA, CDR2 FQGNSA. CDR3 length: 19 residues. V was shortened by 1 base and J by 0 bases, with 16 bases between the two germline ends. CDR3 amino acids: CASSLVAGQGSSYNSPLHF. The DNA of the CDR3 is TGTGCCAGCAGCTTAGTTGCCGGTCAGGGAAGCTCCTATAATTCACCCCTCCACTTT.

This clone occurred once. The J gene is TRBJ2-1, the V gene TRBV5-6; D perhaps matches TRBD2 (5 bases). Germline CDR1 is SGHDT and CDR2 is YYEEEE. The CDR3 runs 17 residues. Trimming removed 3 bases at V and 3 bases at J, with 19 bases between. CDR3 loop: CASSSDYPLSIYNEQFF. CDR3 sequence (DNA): TGTGCCAGCAGCTCCGACTACCCCCTAAGCATCTACAATGAGCAGTTCTTC.

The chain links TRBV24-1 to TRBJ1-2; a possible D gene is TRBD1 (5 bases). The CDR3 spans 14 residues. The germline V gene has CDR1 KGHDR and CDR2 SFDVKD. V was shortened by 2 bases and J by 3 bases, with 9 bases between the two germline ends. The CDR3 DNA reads TGTGCCACCAGTGATTACCCGACAGACTATGGCTACACCTTC. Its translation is CATSDYPTDYGYTF.

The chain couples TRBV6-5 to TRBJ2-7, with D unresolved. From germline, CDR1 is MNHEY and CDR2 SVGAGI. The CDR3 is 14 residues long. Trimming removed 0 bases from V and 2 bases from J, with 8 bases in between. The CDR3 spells CASSYSGTAYEQYF. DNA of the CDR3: TGTGCCAGCAGTTACTCCGGCACAGCCTACGAGCAGTACTTC.

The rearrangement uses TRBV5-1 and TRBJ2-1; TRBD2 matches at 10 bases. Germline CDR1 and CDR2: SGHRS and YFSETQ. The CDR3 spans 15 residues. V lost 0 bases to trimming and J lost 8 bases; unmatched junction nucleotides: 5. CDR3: CASSLELAGRDEQFF. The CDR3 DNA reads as TGCGCCAGCAGCTTGGAACTAGCGGGGAGGGATGAGCAGTTCTTC. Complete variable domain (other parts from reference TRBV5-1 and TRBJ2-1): KAGVTQTPRYLIKTRGQQVTLSCSPISGHRSVSWYQQTPGQGLQFLFEYFSETQRNKGNFPGRFSGRQFSNSRSEMNVSTLELGDSALYLCASSLELAGRDEQFFGPGTRLTVL.

The CDR3 sequence is CASSYSILQTENYGYTF. The DNA of the CDR3 is TGTGCCAGCAGTTACTCGATACTACAGACAGAAAACTATGGCTACACCTTC. V gene TRBV6-2 or TRBV6-3 combines with J gene TRBJ1-2; D might be TRBD1 (5 bases). The CDR3 sequence is 17 residues long. V lost 0 bases to trimming and J lost 2 bases, with 16 bases between them. Looked up from germline, CDR1 is MNHEY and CDR2 is SVGEGT.

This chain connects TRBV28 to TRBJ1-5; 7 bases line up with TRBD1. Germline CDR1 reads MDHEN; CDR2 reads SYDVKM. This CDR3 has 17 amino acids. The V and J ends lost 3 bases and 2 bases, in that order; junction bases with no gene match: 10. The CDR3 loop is CASSFHRTGPRNQPQHF. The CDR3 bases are TGTGCCAGCAGTTTCCACCGGACAGGACCTCGCAATCAGCCCCAGCATTTT.

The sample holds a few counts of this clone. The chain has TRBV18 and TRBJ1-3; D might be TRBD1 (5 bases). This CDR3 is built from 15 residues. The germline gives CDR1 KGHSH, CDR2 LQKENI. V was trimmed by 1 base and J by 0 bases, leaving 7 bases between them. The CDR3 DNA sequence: TGTGCCAGCTCACCACAGGGACTCTCTGGAAACACCATATATTTT. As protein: CASSPQGLSGNTIYF.

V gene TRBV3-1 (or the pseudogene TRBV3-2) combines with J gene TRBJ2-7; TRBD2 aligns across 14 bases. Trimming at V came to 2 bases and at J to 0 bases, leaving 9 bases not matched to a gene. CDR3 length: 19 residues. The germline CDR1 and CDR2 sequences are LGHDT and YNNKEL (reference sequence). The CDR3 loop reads CASSQRGGLAGGSSYEQYF. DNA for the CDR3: TGTGCCAGCAGCCAAAGAGGCGGACTAGCGGGGGGTAGCTCCTACGAGCAGTACTTC.

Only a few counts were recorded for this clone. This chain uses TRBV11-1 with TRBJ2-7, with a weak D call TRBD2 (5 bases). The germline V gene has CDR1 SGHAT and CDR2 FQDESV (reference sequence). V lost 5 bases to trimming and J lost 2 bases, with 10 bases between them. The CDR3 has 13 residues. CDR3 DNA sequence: TGTGCCAGCAGCGCCGGGATCACCTACGAGCAGTACTTC. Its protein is CASSAGITYEQYF.

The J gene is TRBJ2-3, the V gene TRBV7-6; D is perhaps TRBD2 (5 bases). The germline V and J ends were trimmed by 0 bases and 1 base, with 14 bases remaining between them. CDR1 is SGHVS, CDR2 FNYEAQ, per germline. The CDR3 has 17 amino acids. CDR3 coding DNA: TGTGCCAGCAGCTTAGCGCGTCGGGGATCGGGCACAGATACGCAGTATTTT. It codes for CASSLARRGSGTDTQYF.

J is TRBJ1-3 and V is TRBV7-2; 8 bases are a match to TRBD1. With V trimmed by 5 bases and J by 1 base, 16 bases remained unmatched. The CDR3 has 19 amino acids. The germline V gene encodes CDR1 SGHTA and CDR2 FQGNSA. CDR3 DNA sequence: TGTGCCAGCAGCCAAGACAGGGGAATAGCTCTTTGGTCTGGAAACACCATATATTTT. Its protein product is CASSQDRGIALWSGNTIYF. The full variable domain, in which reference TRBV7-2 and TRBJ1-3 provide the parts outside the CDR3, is GAGVSQSPSNKVTEKGKDVELRCDPISGHTALYWYRQSLGQGLEFLIYFQGNSAPDKSGLPSDRFSAERTGGSVSTLTIQRTQQEDSAVYLCASSQDRGIALWSGNTIYFGEGSWLTVV.

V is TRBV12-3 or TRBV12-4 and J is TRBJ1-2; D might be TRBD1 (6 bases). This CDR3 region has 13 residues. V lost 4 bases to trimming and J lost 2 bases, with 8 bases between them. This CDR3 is CASSSGQNYGYTF. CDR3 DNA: TGTGCCAGCAGTTCGGGACAAAACTATGGCTACACCTTC.

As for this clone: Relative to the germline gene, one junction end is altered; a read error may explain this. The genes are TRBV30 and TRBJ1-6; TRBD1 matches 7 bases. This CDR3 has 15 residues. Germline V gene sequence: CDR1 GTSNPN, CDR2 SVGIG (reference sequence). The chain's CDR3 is CAWSPWTGYSSPLHF. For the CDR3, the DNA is TGTGCCTGGAGTCCCTGGACAGGTTATAGTTCACCCCTCCACTTT. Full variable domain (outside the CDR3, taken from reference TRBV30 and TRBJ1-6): SQTIHQWPATLVQPVGSPLSLECTVEGTSNPNLYWYRQAAGRGLQLLFYSVGIGQISSEVPQNLSASRPQDRQFILSSKKLLLSDSGFYLCAWSPWTGYSSPLHFGNGTRLTVT.

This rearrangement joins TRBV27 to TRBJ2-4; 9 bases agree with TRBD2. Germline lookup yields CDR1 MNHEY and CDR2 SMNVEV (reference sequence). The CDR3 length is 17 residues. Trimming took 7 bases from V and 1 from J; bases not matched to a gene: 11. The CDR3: CASTPLGAGGAKNIQYF. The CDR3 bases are TGTGCCAGCACCCCATTGGGGGCGGGGGGGGCCAAAAACATTCAGTACTTC.

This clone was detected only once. Here the CDR3 DNA reads TGTGCCAGCAGCTTTCTGACCGGGACAGGTTTAGGGGAGCAGTACTTC. As protein: CASSFLTGTGLGEQYF. This rearrangement joins TRBV5-6 to TRBJ2-7; 8 nucleotides line up with TRBD1. The length of the CDR3 is 16 residues. The V segment lost 2 bases and the J segment 7 bases; nucleotides outside the gene matches: 14. Germline values: CDR1 SGHDT, CDR2 YYEEEE.